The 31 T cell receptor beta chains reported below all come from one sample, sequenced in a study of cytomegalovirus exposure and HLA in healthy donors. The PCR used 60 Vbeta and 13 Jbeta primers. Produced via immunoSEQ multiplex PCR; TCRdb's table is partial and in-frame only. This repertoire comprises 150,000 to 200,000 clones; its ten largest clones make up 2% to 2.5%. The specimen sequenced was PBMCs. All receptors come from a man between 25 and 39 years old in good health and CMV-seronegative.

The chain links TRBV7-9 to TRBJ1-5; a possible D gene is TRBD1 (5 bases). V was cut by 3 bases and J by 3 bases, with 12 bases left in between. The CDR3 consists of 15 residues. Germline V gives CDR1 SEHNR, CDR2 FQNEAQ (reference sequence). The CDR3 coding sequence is TGTGCCAGCAGCTTGGATGGGGGGTACAATCAGCCCCAGCATTTT. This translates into CASSLDGGYNQPQHF.

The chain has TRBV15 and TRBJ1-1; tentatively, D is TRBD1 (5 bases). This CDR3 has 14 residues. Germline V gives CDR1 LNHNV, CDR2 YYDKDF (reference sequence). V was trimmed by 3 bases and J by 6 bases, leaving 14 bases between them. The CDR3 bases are TGTGCCACCAGCAGGGTTAGGGGATTCGCTGAAGCTTTCTTT. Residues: CATSRVRGFAEAFF.

The CDR3 sequence: CASSESEGTDTQYF. In nucleotides, the CDR3 is TGTGCCAGCAGTGAGAGCGAGGGCACAGATACGCAGTATTTT. V and J are TRBV6-1 and TRBJ2-3; D call uncertain. This CDR3 spans 14 amino acids. Trimming removed 3 bases from V and 1 base from J, with 8 bases in between. Germline V lookup: CDR1 MNHNS, CDR2 SASEGT.

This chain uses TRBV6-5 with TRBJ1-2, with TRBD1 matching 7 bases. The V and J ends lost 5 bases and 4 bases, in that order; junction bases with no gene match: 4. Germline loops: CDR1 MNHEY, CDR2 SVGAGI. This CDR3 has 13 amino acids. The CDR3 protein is CASSPRDSYGYTF. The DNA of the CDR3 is TGTGCCAGCAGTCCCCGGGACAGCTATGGCTACACCTTC.

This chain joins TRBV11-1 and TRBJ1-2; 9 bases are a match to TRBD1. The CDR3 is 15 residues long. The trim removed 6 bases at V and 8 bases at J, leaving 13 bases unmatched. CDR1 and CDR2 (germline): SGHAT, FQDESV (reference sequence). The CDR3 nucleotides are TGTGCCAGCAGTCCAGGACAGGGGACCAGATACGGCTACACCTTC. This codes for CASSPGQGTRYGYTF.

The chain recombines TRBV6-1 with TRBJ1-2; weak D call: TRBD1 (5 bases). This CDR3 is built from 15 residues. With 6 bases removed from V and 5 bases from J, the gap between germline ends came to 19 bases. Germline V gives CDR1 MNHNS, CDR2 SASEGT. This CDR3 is CASRDSGGKGYGYTF. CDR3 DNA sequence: TGTGCCAGCAGGGATTCGGGGGGGAAAGGATATGGCTACACCTTC.

CDR3 residues: CSVVWQGFGEQFF. CDR3 nucleotides: TGCAGCGTTGTGTGGCAGGGTTTCGGTGAGCAGTTCTTC. V usage is TRBV29-1 and J usage is TRBJ2-1, with TRBD1 as a possible D gene (5 bases). Germline V gene data show CDR1 as SQVTM and CDR2 as ANQGSEA. V was shortened by 4 bases and J by 9 bases, with 16 bases between the two germline ends. The CDR3 has 13 amino acids.

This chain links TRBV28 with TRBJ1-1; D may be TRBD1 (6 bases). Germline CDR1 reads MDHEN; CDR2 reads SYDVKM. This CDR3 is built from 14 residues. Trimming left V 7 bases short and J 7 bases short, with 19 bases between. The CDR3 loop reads CASTNRGGHFEAFF. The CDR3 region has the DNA TGTGCCAGCACTAATAGGGGGGGACACTTTGAAGCTTTCTTT.

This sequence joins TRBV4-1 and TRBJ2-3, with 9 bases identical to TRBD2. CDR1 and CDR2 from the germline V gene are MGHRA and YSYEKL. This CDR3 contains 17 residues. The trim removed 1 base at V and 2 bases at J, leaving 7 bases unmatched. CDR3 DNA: TGCGCCAGCAGCCAAGTAGTCCTAGCGGGATACACAGATACGCAGTATTTT. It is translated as CASSQVVLAGYTDTQYF.

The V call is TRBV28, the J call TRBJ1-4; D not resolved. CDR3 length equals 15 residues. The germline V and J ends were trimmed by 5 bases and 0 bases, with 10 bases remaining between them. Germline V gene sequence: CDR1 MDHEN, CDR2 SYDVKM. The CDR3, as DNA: TGTGCCAGCAGTGGAACAGCTACAACTAATGAAAAACTGTTTTTT. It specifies CASSGTATTNEKLFF.

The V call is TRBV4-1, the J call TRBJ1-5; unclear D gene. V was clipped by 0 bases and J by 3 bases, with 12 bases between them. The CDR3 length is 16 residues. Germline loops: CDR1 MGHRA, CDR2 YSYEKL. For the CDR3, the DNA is TGCGCCAGCAGCCAAGATCGAGGGTATCCCAATCAGCCCCAGCATTTT. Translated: CASSQDRGYPNQPQHF.

DNA for the CDR3: TGTGCCAGCAGCTTGGGGGCAGCGGGAGGCACAGATACGCAGTATTTT. Amino acid sequence: CASSLGAAGGTDTQYF. The genes are TRBV5-4 and TRBJ2-3; 8 bases map to TRBD2. Trimming cost V 0 bases and J 1 base; bases outside gene matches: 4. The CDR3 has 16 amino acids. Germline V gene data show CDR1 as SGHNT and CDR2 as YYREEE (reference sequence).

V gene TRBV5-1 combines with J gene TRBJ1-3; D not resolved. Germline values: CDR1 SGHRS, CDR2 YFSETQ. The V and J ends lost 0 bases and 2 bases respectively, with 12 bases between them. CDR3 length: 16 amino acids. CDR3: CASSLEAWGAGNTIYF. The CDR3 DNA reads TGCGCCAGCAGCTTGGAGGCCTGGGGAGCTGGAAACACCATATATTTT.

As DNA, the CDR3 is TGTGCCAGTAGTATTTGGACAGGGGGCACTGAAGCTTTCTTT. Residues: CASSIWTGGTEAFF. The V call is TRBV19, the J call TRBJ1-1; TRBD1 aligns across 10 bases. V shed 3 bases, J shed 4 bases, and the junction held 2 bases outside the gene matches. The CDR3 sequence is 14 residues long. The germline V gene encodes CDR1 LNHDA and CDR2 SQIVND (reference sequence).

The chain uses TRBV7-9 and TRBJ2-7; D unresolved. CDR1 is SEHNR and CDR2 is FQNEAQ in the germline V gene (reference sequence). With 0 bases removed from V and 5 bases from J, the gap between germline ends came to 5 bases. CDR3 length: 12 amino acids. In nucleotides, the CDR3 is TGTGCCAGCAGCTTAGCGCTACACGAGCAGTACTTC. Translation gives CASSLALHEQYF. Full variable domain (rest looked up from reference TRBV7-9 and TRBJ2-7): DTGVSQNPRHKITKRGQNVTFRCDPISEHNRLYWYRQTLGQGPEFLTYFQNEAQLEKSRLLSDRFSAERPKGSFSTLEIQRTEQGDSAMYLCASSLALHEQYFGPGTRLTVT.

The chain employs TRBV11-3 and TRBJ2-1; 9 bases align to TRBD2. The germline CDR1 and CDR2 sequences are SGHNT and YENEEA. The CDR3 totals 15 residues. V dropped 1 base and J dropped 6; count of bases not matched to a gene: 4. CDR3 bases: TGTGCCAGCAGCTTAGCTAGCGGGATGGGCAATGAGCAGTTCTTC. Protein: CASSLASGMGNEQFF.

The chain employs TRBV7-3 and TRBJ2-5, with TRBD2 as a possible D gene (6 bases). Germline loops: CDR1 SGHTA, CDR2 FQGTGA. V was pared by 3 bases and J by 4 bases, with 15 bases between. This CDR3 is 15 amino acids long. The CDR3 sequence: CASSLRTDGGETQYF. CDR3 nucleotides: TGTGCCAGCAGCTTGCGTACGGACGGGGGAGAGACCCAGTACTTC.

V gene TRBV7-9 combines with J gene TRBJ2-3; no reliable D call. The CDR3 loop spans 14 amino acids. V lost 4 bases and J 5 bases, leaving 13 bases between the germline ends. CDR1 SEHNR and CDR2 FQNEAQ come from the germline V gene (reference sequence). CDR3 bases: TGTGCCAGCAGCTCGTTAAATAGGAGAGATACGCAGTATTTT. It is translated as CASSSLNRRDTQYF.

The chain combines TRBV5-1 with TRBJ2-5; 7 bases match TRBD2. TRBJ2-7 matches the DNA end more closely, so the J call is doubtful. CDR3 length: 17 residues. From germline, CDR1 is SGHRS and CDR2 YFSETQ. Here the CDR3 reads CASSLGGLADPPYEQYF. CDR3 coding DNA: TGCGCCAGCAGCTTGGGAGGGCTAGCGGATCCCCCCTACGAGCAGTACTTC.

This CDR3 reads CASTDSQNTEAFF. CDR3 in DNA: TGTGCCAGCACGGACAGCCAGAACACTGAAGCTTTCTTT. V usage is TRBV19 and J usage is TRBJ1-1, with D possibly TRBD1 on 6 matching bases. The CDR3 covers 13 residues. Trimming removed 9 bases at V and 1 base at J, with 12 bases between. CDR1 and CDR2 from the germline V gene are LNHDA and SQIVND (reference sequence).

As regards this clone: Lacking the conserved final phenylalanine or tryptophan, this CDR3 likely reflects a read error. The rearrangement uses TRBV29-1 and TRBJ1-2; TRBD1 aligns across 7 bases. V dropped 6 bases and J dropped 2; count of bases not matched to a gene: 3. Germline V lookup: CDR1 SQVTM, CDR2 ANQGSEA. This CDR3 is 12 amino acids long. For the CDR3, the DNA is TGCAGCGTCTTGGACAGGAACTATGGCTACACCCTC. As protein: CSVLDRNYGYTL.

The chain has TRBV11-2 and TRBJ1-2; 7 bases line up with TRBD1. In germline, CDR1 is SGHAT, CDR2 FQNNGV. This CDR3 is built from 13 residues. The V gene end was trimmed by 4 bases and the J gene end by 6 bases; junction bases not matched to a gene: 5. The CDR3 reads CASSSQGQDGYTF. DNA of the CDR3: TGTGCCAGCAGCTCACAGGGGCAGGATGGCTACACCTTC.

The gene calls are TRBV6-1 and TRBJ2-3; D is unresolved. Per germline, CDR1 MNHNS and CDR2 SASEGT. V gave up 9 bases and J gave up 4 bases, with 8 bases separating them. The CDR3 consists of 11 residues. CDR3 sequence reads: CASSLSDTQYF. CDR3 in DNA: TGTGCCAGTTCCTTATCAGATACGCAGTATTTT.

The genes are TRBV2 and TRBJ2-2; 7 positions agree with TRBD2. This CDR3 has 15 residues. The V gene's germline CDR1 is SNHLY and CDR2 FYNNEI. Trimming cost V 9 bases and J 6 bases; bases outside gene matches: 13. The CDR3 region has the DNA TGTGCCAGGCGAGGTAGCGGGTATGGCCCCGGGGAGCTGTTTTTT. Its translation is CARRGSGYGPGELFF.

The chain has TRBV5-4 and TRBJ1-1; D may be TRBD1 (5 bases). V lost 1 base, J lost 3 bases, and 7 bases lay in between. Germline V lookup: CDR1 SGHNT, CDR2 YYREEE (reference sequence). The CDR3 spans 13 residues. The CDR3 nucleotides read TGTGCCAGCAGCTTGCAAGGGGACACTGAAGCTTTCTTT. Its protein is CASSLQGDTEAFF. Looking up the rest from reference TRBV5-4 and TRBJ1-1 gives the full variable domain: ETGVTQSPTHLIKTRGQQVTLRCSSQSGHNTVSWYQQALGQGPQFIFQYYREEENGRGNFPPRFSGLQFPNYSSELNVNALELDDSALYLCASSLQGDTEAFFGQGTRLTVV.

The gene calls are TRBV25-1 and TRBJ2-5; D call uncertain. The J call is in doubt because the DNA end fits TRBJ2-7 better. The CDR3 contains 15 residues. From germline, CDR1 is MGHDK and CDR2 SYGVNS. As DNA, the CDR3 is TGTGCCAGCAGTGGAACGGATCGAGAGGTGTACGAGCAGTACTTC. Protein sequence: CASSGTDREVYEQYF.

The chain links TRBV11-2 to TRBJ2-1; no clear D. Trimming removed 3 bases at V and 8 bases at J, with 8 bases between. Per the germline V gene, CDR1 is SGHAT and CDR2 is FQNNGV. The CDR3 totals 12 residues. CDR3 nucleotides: TGTGCCAGCAGCTTTCTCCCCGATGAGCAGTTCTTC. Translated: CASSFLPDEQFF.

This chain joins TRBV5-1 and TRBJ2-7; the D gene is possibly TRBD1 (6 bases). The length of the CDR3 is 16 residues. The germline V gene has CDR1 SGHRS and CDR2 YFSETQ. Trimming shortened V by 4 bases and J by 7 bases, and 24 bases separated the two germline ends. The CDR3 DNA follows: TGCGCCAGCAGCCCCTCCCCCGGGACAACTACTTGGGAGCAGTACTTC. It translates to CASSPSPGTTTWEQYF.

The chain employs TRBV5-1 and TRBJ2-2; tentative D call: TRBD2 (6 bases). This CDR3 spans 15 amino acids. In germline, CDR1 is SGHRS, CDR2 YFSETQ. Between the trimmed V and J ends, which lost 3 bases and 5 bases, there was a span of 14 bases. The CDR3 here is CASSSGPEGTGELFF. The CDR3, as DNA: TGCGCCAGCAGCTCCGGGCCGGAGGGGACCGGGGAGCTGTTTTTT.

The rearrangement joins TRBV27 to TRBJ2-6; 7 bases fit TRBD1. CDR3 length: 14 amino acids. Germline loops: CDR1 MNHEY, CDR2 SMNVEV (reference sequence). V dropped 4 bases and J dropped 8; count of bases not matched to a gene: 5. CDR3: CASSSMTGTNVLTF. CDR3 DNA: TGTGCCAGCAGTTCTATGACAGGGACCAACGTCCTGACTTTC.

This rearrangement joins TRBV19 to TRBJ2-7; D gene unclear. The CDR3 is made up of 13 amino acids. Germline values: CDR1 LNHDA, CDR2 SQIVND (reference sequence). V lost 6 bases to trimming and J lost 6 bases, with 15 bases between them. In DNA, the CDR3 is TGTGCCAGTAGCTCTTCCCTGGCGGTCGAGCAGTACTTC. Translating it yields CASSSSLAVEQYF.